Below, 15 T cell receptor beta chains from the same sample are listed, as sequenced in a study of blood T cell repertoires in COVID-19. Assay used: immunoSEQ multiplex PCR; TCRdb lists only in-frame clones, some missing. Here the sample spans about 250,000 clones, about nine tenths being singletons. Sequenced material: PBMCs or T cells enriched from blood (not recorded which). Receptors originate from a man aged 40-49 years who had recovered from COVID-19.

In its sample, this clone was seen once. The CDR3 sequence is CASTRSQGMTEAFF. The CDR3, as DNA: TGTGCCAGCACTAGGTCCCAGGGTATGACTGAAGCTTTCTTT. The chain recombines TRBV2 with TRBJ1-1, with D perhaps TRBD1 (5 bases). The length of the CDR3 is 14 residues. The germline V and J ends were trimmed by 7 bases and 5 bases, with 17 bases remaining between them. The germline CDR1 and CDR2 sequences are SNHLY and FYNNEI.

This clone was detected only once. This chain uses TRBV19 with TRBJ2-1; 10 nucleotides match TRBD2. With V trimmed by 3 bases and J by 0 bases, 14 bases remained unmatched. Per germline, CDR1 LNHDA and CDR2 SQIVND (reference sequence). The CDR3 is 20 residues long. This chain's CDR3 is CASSMQLAGALSSSYNEQFF. The CDR3 DNA follows: TGTGCCAGTAGTATGCAGCTAGCGGGGGCCCTATCAAGCTCCTACAATGAGCAGTTCTTC.

The genes are TRBV21-1 and TRBJ1-6; the DNA was not compared with TRBD1, the D call given in the table. TRBV21-1 is a pseudogene. CDR3 length: 19 residues. The CDR3 is CASSKERTTMSSYNSPLHF. CDR3 sequence (DNA): TGTGCCAGCAGCAAAGAGAGGACAACAATGAGCTCCTATAATTCACCCCTCCACTTT.

J is TRBJ2-7 and V is TRBV5-6; 8 bases are a match to TRBD2. CDR3 size: 15 residues. From germline, CDR1 is SGHDT and CDR2 YYEEEE. The junction had 5 bases not matched to a gene; V was cut back by 3 bases and J by 0 bases. The chain's CDR3 is CASSSAGGLSYEQYF. In DNA form, the CDR3 reads TGTGCCAGCAGCTCTGCGGGGGGCCTCTCCTACGAGCAGTACTTC.

This sequence joins TRBV27 and TRBJ2-3, with D possibly TRBD2 on 8 matching bases. V lost 8 bases, J lost 4 bases, and 28 bases lay in between. Per the germline V gene, CDR1 is MNHEY and CDR2 is SMNVEV (reference sequence). The CDR3 sequence is 18 residues long. CDR3 DNA: TGTGCCAGCCGTCGACAGGGAACGGGAGGGCCGGTGTCAGATACGCAGTATTTT. It encodes CASRRQGTGGPVSDTQYF.

The chain is built from TRBV14 and TRBJ1-2; 7 bases are shared with TRBD1. Germline values: CDR1 SGHDN, CDR2 FVKESK. V shed 2 bases, J shed 4 bases, and the junction held 7 bases outside the gene matches. This CDR3 is built from 15 residues. For the CDR3, the DNA is TGTGCCAGCAGCCAACACAGGGGAGAGGGCTATGGCTACACCTTC. It is translated as CASSQHRGEGYGYTF.

The CDR3 here is CASSLAALSSGTGLEQYF. DNA of the CDR3: TGTGCCAGCAGTTTAGCGGCCCTCTCCTCCGGGACAGGGCTCGAGCAGTACTTC. This chain links TRBV28 with TRBJ2-7; TRBD1 aligns across 9 bases. In germline, CDR1 is MDHEN, CDR2 SYDVKM. V was pared by 2 bases and J by 6 bases, with 17 bases of the junction left unmatched. This CDR3 is 18 amino acids long.

The CDR3 region has the DNA TGTGCCATCAGTGAGCACCGTCTTATAGCGGGAACATACGAGCAGTACTTC. It translates to CAISEHRLIAGTYEQYF. This chain links TRBV10-3 with TRBJ2-7, with 8 positions matching TRBD2. The CDR3 consists of 17 residues. With V trimmed by 2 bases and J by 4 bases, 13 bases remained unmatched. From germline, CDR1 is ENHRY and CDR2 SYGVKD.

This clone was recorded a few times. The chain has TRBV7-2 and TRBJ2-7, with 9 bases that match TRBD2. The junction had 9 bases not matched to a gene; V was cut back by 0 bases and J by 6 bases. Germline V gene sequence: CDR1 SGHTA, CDR2 FQGNSA. The CDR3 sequence is 16 residues long. The DNA of the CDR3 is TGTGCCAGCAGCTTAGCGATTTTAGCGGGAGATGGCGAGCAGTACTTC. Translation gives CASSLAILAGDGEQYF.

This clone was seen a few times. The V and J genes are TRBV10-3 and TRBJ2-3; 10 bases are a match to TRBD2. CDR3 size: 13 residues. Germline assignment: CDR1 ENHRY and CDR2 SYGVKD. The V gene end was trimmed by 10 bases and the J gene end by 0 bases; junction bases not matched to a gene: 1. The CDR3 here is CATTSGSTDTQYF. The CDR3 DNA sequence: TGTGCCACGACTAGCGGGAGCACAGATACGCAGTATTTT.

This chain links TRBV30 with TRBJ2-1; tentative D call: TRBD2 (7 bases). CDR3 length: 16 amino acids. Germline V gene data show CDR1 as GTSNPN and CDR2 as SVGIG (reference sequence). V gave up 3 bases and J gave up 9 bases, with 24 bases separating them. This CDR3 reads CAWSAGASGGKGEQFF. As DNA, the CDR3 is TGTGCCTGGAGCGCGGGGGCCAGCGGTGGAAAGGGTGAGCAGTTCTTC.

The V call is TRBV6-5, the J call TRBJ2-3; 7 bases fit TRBD2. CDR1 and CDR2 from the germline V gene are MNHEY and SVGAGI. Trimming cost V 5 bases and J 5 bases; bases outside gene matches: 10. This CDR3 has 15 amino acids. CDR3 region: CASSHQRGEIDTQYF. DNA of the CDR3: TGTGCCAGCAGTCATCAACGGGGGGAGATAGATACGCAGTATTTT.

The sample holds one count of this clone. V and J are TRBV11-3 and TRBJ2-6; D is undetermined. The CDR3 length is 13 residues. V shed 6 bases and J shed 0 bases, with 3 bases lying between them. Germline V gene sequence: CDR1 SGHNT, CDR2 YENEEA. The CDR3 coding sequence is TGTGCCAGCAGGAGCTCTGGGGCCAACGTCCTGACTTTC. Its protein product is CASRSSGANVLTF.

V gene TRBV7-9 combines with J gene TRBJ1-4, with unresolved D. The CDR3 length is 14 residues. Trimming took 7 bases from V and 7 from J, leaving 16 bases between them. The V gene's germline CDR1 is SEHNR and CDR2 FQNEAQ (reference sequence). CDR3: CASTDGVNREKLFF. In nucleotides, the CDR3 is TGTGCCAGCACCGACGGGGTGAATCGTGAAAAACTGTTTTTT. The full variable domain, with the rest looked up from reference TRBV7-9 and TRBJ1-4, is DTGVSQNPRHKITKRGQNVTFRCDPISEHNRLYWYRQTLGQGPEFLTYFQNEAQLEKSRLLSDRFSAERPKGSFSTLEIQRTEQGDSAMYLCASTDGVNREKLFFGSGTQLSVL.

The chain joins TRBV19 to TRBJ1-2; D is uncertain. The CDR3 spans 15 residues. CDR1 and CDR2 from the germline V gene are LNHDA and SQIVND (reference sequence). Trimming removed 6 bases from V and 3 bases from J, with 17 bases in between. CDR3 amino acids: CASRYYRGADYGYTF. The CDR3, as DNA: TGTGCCAGTAGGTATTATCGGGGTGCGGACTATGGCTACACCTTC.